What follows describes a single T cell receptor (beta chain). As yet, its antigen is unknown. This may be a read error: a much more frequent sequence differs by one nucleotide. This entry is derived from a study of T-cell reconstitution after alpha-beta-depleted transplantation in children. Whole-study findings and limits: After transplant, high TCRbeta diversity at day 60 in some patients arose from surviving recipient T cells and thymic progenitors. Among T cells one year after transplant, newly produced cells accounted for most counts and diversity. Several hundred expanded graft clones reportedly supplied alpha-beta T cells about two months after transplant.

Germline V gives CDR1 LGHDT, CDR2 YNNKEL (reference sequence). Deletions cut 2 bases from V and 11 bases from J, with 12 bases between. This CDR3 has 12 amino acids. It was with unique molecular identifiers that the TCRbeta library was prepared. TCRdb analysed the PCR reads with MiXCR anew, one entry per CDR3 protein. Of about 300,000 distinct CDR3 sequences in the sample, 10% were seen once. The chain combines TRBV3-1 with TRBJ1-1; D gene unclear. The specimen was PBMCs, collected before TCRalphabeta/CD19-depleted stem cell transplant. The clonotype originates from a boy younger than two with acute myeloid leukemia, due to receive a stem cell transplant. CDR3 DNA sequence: TGTGCCAGCAGCCAATTGGACGACGGGGCTTTCTTT. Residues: CASSQLDDGAFF.